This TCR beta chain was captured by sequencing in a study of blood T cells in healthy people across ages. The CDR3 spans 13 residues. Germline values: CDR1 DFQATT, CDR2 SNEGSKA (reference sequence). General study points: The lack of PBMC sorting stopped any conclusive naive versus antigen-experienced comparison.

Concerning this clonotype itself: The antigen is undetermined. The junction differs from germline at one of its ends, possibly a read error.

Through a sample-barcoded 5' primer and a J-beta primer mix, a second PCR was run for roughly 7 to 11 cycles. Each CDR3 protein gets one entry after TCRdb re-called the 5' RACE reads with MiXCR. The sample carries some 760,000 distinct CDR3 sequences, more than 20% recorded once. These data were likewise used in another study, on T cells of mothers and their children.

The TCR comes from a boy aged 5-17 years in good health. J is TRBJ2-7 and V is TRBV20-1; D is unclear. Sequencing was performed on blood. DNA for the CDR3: TGCAGTGCTTACCCTCTTAGCTCCTGCGAGCAGTACTTC. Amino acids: CSAYPLSSCEQYF.